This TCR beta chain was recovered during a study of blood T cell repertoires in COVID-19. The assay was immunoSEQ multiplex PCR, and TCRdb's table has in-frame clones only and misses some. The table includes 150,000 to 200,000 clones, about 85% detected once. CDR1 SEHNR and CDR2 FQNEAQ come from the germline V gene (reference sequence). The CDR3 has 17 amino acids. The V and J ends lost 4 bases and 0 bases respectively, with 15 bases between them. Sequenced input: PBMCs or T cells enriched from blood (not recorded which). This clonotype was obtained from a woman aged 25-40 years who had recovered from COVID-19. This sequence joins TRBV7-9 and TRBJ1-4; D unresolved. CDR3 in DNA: TGTGCCAGCAGCTCGGTTTTGGAGGACGCAACTAATGAAAAACTGTTTTTT. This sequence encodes CASSSVLEDATNEKLFF.